Listed below are T cell receptor beta chains from one sample, sequenced in a study of T cells in Graves' hyperthyroidism and ophthalmopathy. TCRdb fed the multiplex PCR reads into MiXCR, producing one record per CDR3 protein. The sample holds approximately 590,000 distinct CDR3 sequences, around 42% seen once. The specimen was peripheral blood or thyroid tissue (not recorded which). These receptor sequences come from a woman aged 18-29 years with Graves' hyperthyroidism. CDR3s include the opening cysteine and the closing phenylalanine or tryptophan. The order of the fields is clone size, J gene, D gene, V gene, CDR3 DNA, CDR3 protein. D genes are given only for firm matches. Rows may omit the clone size; those that give it use once, few, many or a size class.

>NA|TRBJ1-2|NA|TRBV7-8
TGTGCCAGCAGTAGGGGGGAGGGCTATGGCTACACCTTC
CASSRGEGYGYTF
>NA|TRBJ2-7|NA|TRBV4-2
TGTGCCAGCAGCCAAGGGGAAATCTACGAGCAGTACTTC
CASSQGEIYEQYF
>NA|TRBJ1-2|TRBD1|TRBV25-1
TGTGCCAGCCACGTCGGACAGGGGAACTATGGCTACACCTTC
CASHVGQGNYGYTF
>many|TRBJ1-2|TRBD1|TRBV7-2
TGTGCCAGCAGCTTACCGGGACAGGGGACTGGCTACACCTTC
CASSLPGQGTGYTF
>many|TRBJ1-6|TRBD1|TRBV19
TGTGCCGCCTTCCCGGGACAGGAGAGGTCACCCCTCCACTTT
CAAFPGQERSPLHF
>many|TRBJ1-5|TRBD1|TRBV7-2
TGTGCCAGCAGCTTAGCAGGGACAGGGAATCAGCCCCAGCATTTT
CASSLAGTGNQPQHF
>NA|TRBJ2-2|NA|TRBV2
TGTGCCATCAGTGTTAGCTCGAGAGGTAGCGCAGACACCGGGGAGCTGTTTTTT
CAISVSSRGSADTGELFF
>few|TRBJ1-5|NA|TRBV2
TGTGCCAGCAGCCTCCAGGGACGGGGCCAGCCCCAGCATTTT
CASSLQGRGQPQHF
>many|TRBJ1-6|NA|TRBV7-3
TGTGCCAGCAGCTTAACGTTCGGGGGTGGTTCACCCCTCCACTTT
CASSLTFGGGSPLHF
>NA|TRBJ2-5|TRBD2|TRBV20-1
TGCAGTGCTTTCCCACTAGCGGGAAACCAAGAGACCCAGTACTTC
CSAFPLAGNQETQYF
>NA|TRBJ1-2|NA|TRBV11-2
TGCGCCAGCAGCCACACTCGGACGGGCTATGGCTACACCTTC
CASSHTRTGYGYTF
>few|TRBJ1-2|TRBD1|TRBV29-1
TGCAGCGCAGCCGGGACAGGGGCTAACTATGGCTACACCTTC
CSAAGTGANYGYTF
>NA|TRBJ2-5|TRBD2|TRBV7-9
TGTGCCAGCAGCCCCGTATACCCCGGGACTAGCGGGAGCCAAGAGACCCAGTACTTC
CASSPVYPGTSGSQETQYF
>NA|TRBJ1-2|NA|TRBV29-1
TGCAGCTTATCGACGGCCTCCTATGGCTACACCTTC
CSLSTASYGYTF
>NA|TRBJ1-1|TRBD1|TRBV20-1
TGCAGTGCTTACGACAGGGTGAATACTGAAGCTTTCTTT
CSAYDRVNTEAFF
>NA|TRBJ1-4|NA|TRBV29-1
TGCAGCGTTGGAAAAAGCTCCTACAATGAGCAGCGTGAAAAACTGTTTTTT
CSVGKSSYNEQREKLFF
>NA|TRBJ1-5|NA|TRBV7-2
TGTGCCAGCTCACCACAGTCGGATCAGCCCCAGCATTTT
CASSPQSDQPQHF
>many|TRBJ1-2|NA|TRBV7-9
TGTGCCAGCAGCCCCCCCGCAGGGGACAATGCGGGCTACACCTTC
CASSPPAGDNAGYTF
>many|TRBJ2-5|NA|TRBV24-1
TGTGCCACCAGTGATGGACAGGAGGGGGAGACCCAGTACTTC
CATSDGQEGETQYF
>few|TRBJ1-1|TRBD1|TRBV20-1
TGCGCCGGCGTAGGGGGCATCGCCACTGAAGCTTTCTTT
CAGVGGIATEAFF
>NA|TRBJ1-5|NA|TRBV20-1
TGCAATGCTATAGGATCGTTGTCTCAGCCCCAGCATTTT
CNAIGSLSQPQHF
>few|TRBJ2-7|NA|TRBV6-2/TRBV6-3
TGTGCCAGCAGTTACCCGCTATGGGAGCAGTACTTC
CASSYPLWEQYF
>many|TRBJ1-2|TRBD1|TRBV7-9
TGTGCCAGCAGCTTAGAAGACAGGGGGCATGGCTACACCTTC
CASSLEDRGHGYTF
>NA|TRBJ1-2|NA|TRBV29-1
TGCAGCGTTGGGCACAGGGTTGGCTACACCTTC
CSVGHRVGYTF
>few|TRBJ1-2|NA|TRBV13
TGTGCCAGCAGCAGCTGGGCGGAACAGGATGGCCATGGCTACACCTTC
CASSSWAEQDGHGYTF
>NA|TRBJ1-1|NA|TRBV29-1
TGCAGCTCCCTTCAGGGGAACACTGAAGCTTTCTTT
CSSLQGNTEAFF
>NA|TRBJ2-3|NA|TRBV29-1
TGCAGCGTTGATGCAACTAGCACAGATACGCAGTATTTT
CSVDATSTDTQYF
>few|TRBJ2-7|NA|TRBV7-2
TGTGCCAGCAGCCTACAGGAGTTTTTTGGCGAGCAGTACTTC
CASSLQEFFGEQYF
>NA|TRBJ1-5|NA|TRBV2
TGCGCCAGCAGCCAAGGTGTGGGCTCAGGCAATCAGCCCCAGCATTTT
CASSQGVGSGNQPQHF
>NA|TRBJ2-7|NA|TRBV19
TGTGCCAGTAGGCCGACGTGGTCCTACGAGCAGTACTTC
CASRPTWSYEQYF
>NA|TRBJ2-7|TRBD2|TRBV7-2
TGTGCCAGCACACCTCGCGGGAGGGACTACGAGCAGTACTTC
CASTPRGRDYEQYF
>NA|TRBJ2-5|NA|TRBV2
TGTGCCAGCAATTGGGACAAGCTAGAGACCCAGTACTTC
CASNWDKLETQYF
>few|TRBJ1-1|NA|TRBV19
TGTGCCAGTAGTCCCCGAGGGGGAGTGAACACTGAAGCTTTCTTT
CASSPRGGVNTEAFF
>NA|TRBJ1-6|NA|TRBV19
TGTGCCAGTAGTATAGTCGACAGCCGTTTAAGCCGGAATTCACCCCTCCACTTT
CASSIVDSRLSRNSPLHF
>few|TRBJ1-5|NA|TRBV20-1
TGCAGTGCTAGACTGGACAGATCCCAGCATTTT
CSARLDRSQHF
>few|TRBJ1-2|TRBD1|TRBV2
TGTGCCAGCACCCTCCGGGACAGATATGGCTACACCTTC
CASTLRDRYGYTF
>NA|TRBJ1-1|NA|TRBV10-3
TGTGCCAGCAGTGGCAGAGGCCCGAACACTGAAGCTTTCTTT
CASSGRGPNTEAFF
>few|TRBJ1-2|NA|TRBV25-1
TGTGCCAGCAGCCAATTATCGACAGACCAAGAGGGCTACACCTTC
CASSQLSTDQEGYTF
>few|TRBJ2-7|TRBD2|TRBV19
TGTGCCAGTAGTAGGCGGGAGCGCTACGAGCAGTACTTC
CASSRRERYEQYF
>many|TRBJ1-6|NA|TRBV10-3
TGTGCCATCAGTGATTCACCCCTCCACTTT
CAISDSPLHF
>NA|TRBJ2-7|NA|TRBV4-1
TGCGCCAGCAGCCAACAGGGACCGCGGGAGCAGTACTTC
CASSQQGPREQYF
>many|TRBJ2-5|NA|TRBV20-1
TGCAGCGCCAGGGGGGGCCAAGAGACCCAGTACTTC
CSARGGQETQYF